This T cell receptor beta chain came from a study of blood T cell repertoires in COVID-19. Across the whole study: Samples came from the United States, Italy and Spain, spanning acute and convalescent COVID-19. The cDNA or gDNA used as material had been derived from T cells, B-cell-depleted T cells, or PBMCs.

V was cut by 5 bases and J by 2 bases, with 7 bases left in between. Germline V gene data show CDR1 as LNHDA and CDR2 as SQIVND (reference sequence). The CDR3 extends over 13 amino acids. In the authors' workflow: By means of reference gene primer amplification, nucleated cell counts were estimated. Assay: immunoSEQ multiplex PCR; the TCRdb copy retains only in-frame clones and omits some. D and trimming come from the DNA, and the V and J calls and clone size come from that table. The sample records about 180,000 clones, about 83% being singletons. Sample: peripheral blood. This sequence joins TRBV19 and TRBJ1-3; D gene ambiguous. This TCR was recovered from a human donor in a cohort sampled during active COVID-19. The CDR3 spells CASSFAAGNTIYF. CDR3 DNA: TGTGCCAGTAGTTTTGCGGCTGGAAACACCATATATTTT.